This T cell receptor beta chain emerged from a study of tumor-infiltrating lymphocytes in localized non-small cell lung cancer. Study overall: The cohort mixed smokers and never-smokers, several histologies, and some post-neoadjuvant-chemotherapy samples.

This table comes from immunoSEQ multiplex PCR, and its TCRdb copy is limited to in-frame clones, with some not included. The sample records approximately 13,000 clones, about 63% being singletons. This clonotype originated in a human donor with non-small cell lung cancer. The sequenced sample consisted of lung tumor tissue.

CDR3 protein: CASSQGFLGEDSYEQYF. For the CDR3, the DNA is TGCGCCAGCAGCCAAGGCTTTCTAGGAGAGGACTCCTACGAGCAGTACTTC. The chain has TRBV4-1 and TRBJ2-7; no definite D call. V gave up 1 base and J gave up 0 bases, with 16 bases separating them. Germline assignment: CDR1 MGHRA and CDR2 YSYEKL. This CDR3 is 17 amino acids long.